This TCR beta chain comes out of a study of T cell repertoires in cytomegalovirus infection. On the study more broadly: Selected CMV epitopes included recently identified HLA-C-restricted ones as well as well-studied HLA-B-restricted ones. An indication of both CMV infection and matching HLA type came from public TCR beta signatures.

The ends lost 5 bases at V and 3 bases at J; junction bases unmatched: 2. Germline CDR1 and CDR2: DFQATT and SNEGSKA (reference sequence). The CDR3 has 13 amino acids. This clonotype appeared a few times. The antigen is unknown. TCRdb recomputed calls from the reads with MiXCR, one row per CDR3 protein. This sample has hundreds of thousands of distinct CDR3 sequences, with around 30% found just once. This receptor was obtained from a human donor in good health (CMV status not recorded). Some clones in this sample may be carry-over from other donors' samples. This chain joins TRBV20-1 and TRBJ2-7, with 12 bases fitting TRBD2. This material consisted of cultured CD8+ T cells from PBMCs, taken from culture after CMV antigen stimulation. The DNA for the CDR3 is TGCAGTGCTCCGGGACTAGCGGGCTACGAGCAGTACTTC. Residues: CSAPGLAGYEQYF.